Listed below are T cell receptor beta chains from one sample, sequenced in a study of T cells expressing NK-cell markers. TCRdb reanalyzed the 5' RACE reads, giving one entry per CDR3 protein sequence and no DNA. This sample's clone table lists about 260,000 distinct CDR3 sequences. The sample was blood T cells: a sorted CD56 or NKG2C T cell subset, CD4+ or CD8+ T cells, or bulk PBMC T cells (not recorded which). The receptors stem from a woman between 18 and 70 years old in good health. Both conserved end residues are part of each CDR3. The order of the fields is V gene, J gene, CDR3 length, CDR3 protein.

V gene: TRBV6-5; J gene: TRBJ2-2; CDR3 length: 14; CDR3 protein: CASSYGDQRRELFF
V gene: TRBV4-3; J gene: TRBJ2-3; CDR3 length: 14; CDR3 protein: CASSRGLVVDTQYF
V gene: TRBV12-3/TRBV12-4; J gene: TRBJ2-2; CDR3 length: 15; CDR3 protein: CASSNRDRGAGELFF
V gene: TRBV7-9; J gene: TRBJ2-3; CDR3 length: 16; CDR3 protein: CASSPGRTGGTDAQYF
V gene: TRBV4-2; J gene: TRBJ1-6; CDR3 length: 15; CDR3 protein: CASSQGSGQNSPLHF
V gene: TRBV12-3/TRBV12-4; J gene: TRBJ1-6; CDR3 length: 14; CDR3 protein: CASSAGQPNSPLHF
V gene: TRBV15; J gene: TRBJ2-1; CDR3 length: 15; CDR3 protein: CATSRDIDRPDEQFF
V gene: TRBV9; J gene: TRBJ2-3; CDR3 length: 15; CDR3 protein: CASSVAPTGSDTQYF
V gene: TRBV18; J gene: TRBJ1-4; CDR3 length: 16; CDR3 protein: CASSPPGSATNEKLFF
V gene: TRBV5-1; J gene: TRBJ2-3; CDR3 length: 16; CDR3 protein: CASSLGVAPEVDTQYF
V gene: TRBV5-5; J gene: TRBJ2-5; CDR3 length: 14; CDR3 protein: CASSLLPSSYTQYF
V gene: TRBV5-4; J gene: TRBJ2-3; CDR3 length: 15; CDR3 protein: CASSLEALTADTQYF
V gene: TRBV29-1; J gene: TRBJ2-3; CDR3 length: 16; CDR3 protein: CSVASLAGTSTDTQYF
V gene: TRBV19; J gene: TRBJ2-1; CDR3 length: 15; CDR3 protein: CASSRGGGSWDEQFF
V gene: TRBV5-4; J gene: TRBJ2-5; CDR3 length: 14; CDR3 protein: CASSLQETQETQYF